Listed below are T cell receptor beta chains from one sample, sequenced in a study of OX40 agonist ivuxolimab in advanced cancers. Some clones are missing from TCRdb's copy, which holds only in-frame ones; the method was immunoSEQ multiplex PCR. The table shows more than 70,000 clones, with just over 90% occurring only once. The material was CD4+ or CD8+ T cells sorted from blood, obtained in a trial of the OX40 agonist ivuxolimab. The receptors here all came from an adult with an advanced solid tumor such as melanoma, head and neck, liver or kidney cancer. The CDR3 runs from the conserved cysteine through the conserved F or W. D genes are given only for firm matches. Clone size is not always given. Where it is, it says once, few, many or a class for expanded clones.

clone_size,j_call,v_call,d_call,cdr3_aa,cdr3_nt
-,TRBJ1-2,TRBV2,-,CASSDHRLLYGYTF,TGTGCCAGCAGTGATCACAGGCTCCTCTATGGCTACACCTTC
-,TRBJ2-1,TRBV19,TRBD1,CASSYDRGNEQFF,TGTGCCAGTAGTTACGACAGGGGCAATGAGCAGTTCTTC
-,TRBJ2-3,TRBV29-1,-,CSVEGSSWDTQYF,TGCAGCGTTGAAGGATCGTCGTGGGATACGCAGTATTTT
-,TRBJ2-5,TRBV1,-,CTSSQDPSDSQETQYF,TGCACCAGCAGCCAAGACCCCTCCGACAGTCAAGAGACCCAGTACTTC
-,TRBJ2-4,TRBV28,TRBD2,CASSPSPGGMAKNIQYF,TGTGCCAGCAGTCCTTCCCCCGGGGGGATGGCCAAAAACATTCAGTACTTC
-,TRBJ1-1,TRBV9,-,CASSVRGEAFF,TGTGCCAGCAGCGTGCGCGGGGAAGCTTTCTTT
-,TRBJ2-2,TRBV7-9,-,CASSFVLRAGANTGELFF,TGTGCCAGCAGCTTTGTATTACGAGCCGGCGCGAACACCGGGGAGCTGTTTTTT
-,TRBJ2-3,TRBV5-4,-,CASSSPGASTDTQYF,TGTGCCAGCAGCTCTCCGGGTGCTAGCACAGATACGCAGTATTTT
-,TRBJ1-2,TRBV7-9,TRBD1,CASSSGTGDYGYTF,TGTGCCAGCAGCTCCGGGACAGGGGACTATGGCTACACCTTC
-,TRBJ2-1,TRBV6-6,-,CASYLDATSRNEQFF,TGTGCCAGCTACTTAGACGCGACATCGCGCAATGAGCAGTTCTTC
-,TRBJ2-3,TRBV7-9,-,CASSLGETDTQYF,TGTGCCAGCAGCTTAGGCGAGACAGATACGCAGTATTTT
-,TRBJ2-5,TRBV18,TRBD2,CASSPVVGLQETQYF,TGTGCCAGCTCACCAGTCGTGGGACTACAAGAGACCCAGTACTTC
-,TRBJ2-3,TRBV7-2,TRBD2,CASSQGGLAVTDTQYF,TGTGCCAGCAGCCAAGGGGGACTAGCGGTAACAGATACGCAGTATTTT
-,TRBJ2-6,TRBV27,-,CASSPRNSGANVLTF,TGTGCCAGCAGTCCTCGGAACTCTGGGGCCAACGTCCTGACTTTC
once,TRBJ2-1,TRBV5-1,TRBD2,CASSPTSGTYNEQFF,TGCGCCAGCAGCCCCACTAGCGGGACCTACAATGAGCAGTTCTTC
-,TRBJ2-5,TRBV5-1,TRBD2,CASRLAGANQETQYF,TGCGCCAGCAGACTAGCGGGAGCCAACCAAGAGACCCAGTACTTC
-,TRBJ2-7,TRBV7-9,-,CASSLEPSASYEQYF,TGTGCCAGCAGCTTAGAACCTAGCGCCTCCTACGAGCAGTACTTC
-,TRBJ2-7,TRBV5-3,TRBD2,CASSSGLVPYEQYF,TGTGCCAGCAGCTCTGGACTAGTTCCCTACGAGCAGTACTTC
-,TRBJ2-2,TRBV7-9,-,CASSSGVWTGELFF,TGTGCCAGCAGCTCCGGGGTATGGACCGGGGAGCTGTTTTTT
-,TRBJ2-7,TRBV6-6,TRBD1,CASRNSAGQGAGEQYF,TGTGCCAGCAGGAATTCTGCGGGACAGGGGGCTGGAGAGCAGTACTTC
few,TRBJ1-5,TRBV10-3,-,CANNLGGNSNQPQHF,TGTGCCAATAACTTGGGAGGCAATAGCAATCAGCCCCAGCATTTT
-,TRBJ1-5,TRBV2,-,CASSDGRLSNQPQHF,TGTGCCAGCAGTGATGGACGGCTTAGCAATCAGCCCCAGCATTTT
-,TRBJ2-7,TRBV7-6,-,CASSLAIGYEQYF,TGTGCCAGCAGCTTAGCCATCGGCTACGAGCAGTACTTC
-,TRBJ2-3,TRBV29-1,-,CSVVQATDTQYF,TGCAGCGTTGTTCAGGCCACAGATACGCAGTATTTT
-,TRBJ2-5,TRBV6-6,-,CASSPQETQYF,TGTGCCAGCAGTCCTCAAGAGACCCAGTACTTC
once,TRBJ1-1,TRBV7-2,-,CASSPRANTEAFF,TGTGCCAGCAGCCCACGAGCGAACACTGAAGCTTTCTTT
-,TRBJ2-5,TRBV11-2,TRBD2,CASSLVVGSGKKETQYF,TGTGCCAGCAGCTTAGTGGTGGGTAGCGGGAAGAAAGAGACCCAGTACTTC
-,TRBJ1-5,TRBV27,-,CASSQTWNQPQHF,TGTGCCAGCAGCCAAACTTGGAATCAGCCCCAGCATTTT
-,TRBJ2-3,TRBV29-1,TRBD2,CSVEEVAGATDTQYF,TGCAGCGTTGAAGAGGTAGCGGGGGCCACAGATACGCAGTATTTT
-,TRBJ2-5,TRBV6-6,-,CASSYDQRQETQYF,TGTGCCAGCAGTTACGATCAGAGGCAAGAGACCCAGTACTTC
-,TRBJ2-7,TRBV7-2,-,CASSLAAYEQYF,TGTGCCAGCAGCTTAGCGGCCTACGAGCAGTACTTC
-,TRBJ1-3,TRBV28,-,CASSWARIGFGNTIYF,TGTGCTAGCAGTTGGGCAAGAATAGGTTTTGGAAACACCATATATTTT
-,TRBJ2-2,TRBV11-2,TRBD1,CASSPLTGGPGELFF,TGTGCCAGCAGCCCGCTGACAGGGGGCCCCGGGGAGCTGTTTTTT
-,TRBJ1-4,TRBV5-1,TRBD1,CASSSGQANEKLFF,TGCGCCAGCAGCTCAGGACAGGCTAATGAAAAACTGTTTTTT
few,TRBJ2-5,TRBV11-3,-,CASSLDGASQETQYF,TGTGCCAGCAGCTTAGACGGGGCTTCACAAGAGACCCAGTACTTC
-,TRBJ1-4,TRBV29-1,-,CSAGNPNEKLFF,TGCAGCGCAGGGAATCCTAATGAAAAACTGTTTTTT
-,TRBJ2-7,TRBV5-4,TRBD1,CASSLQGATRDEQYF,TGTGCCAGCAGCTTGCAGGGGGCAACTCGGGACGAGCAGTACTTC
-,TRBJ2-5,TRBV20-1,-,CSAKTEETQYF,TGCAGTGCGAAGACAGAAGAGACCCAGTACTTC
-,TRBJ2-3,TRBV5-4,TRBD2,CASSSGTIARPDTQYF,TGTGCCAGCAGCTCCGGGACTATCGCCAGACCAGATACGCAGTATTTT
-,TRBJ2-7,TRBV7-2,TRBD2,CASGRGRLGSYEQYF,TGTGCCAGCGGGAGGGGCCGTTTAGGCTCCTACGAGCAGTACTTC
-,TRBJ2-7,TRBV5-1,-,CASSPGTPASGEQYF,TGCGCCAGCAGCCCTGGGACTCCAGCCTCGGGCGAGCAGTACTTC